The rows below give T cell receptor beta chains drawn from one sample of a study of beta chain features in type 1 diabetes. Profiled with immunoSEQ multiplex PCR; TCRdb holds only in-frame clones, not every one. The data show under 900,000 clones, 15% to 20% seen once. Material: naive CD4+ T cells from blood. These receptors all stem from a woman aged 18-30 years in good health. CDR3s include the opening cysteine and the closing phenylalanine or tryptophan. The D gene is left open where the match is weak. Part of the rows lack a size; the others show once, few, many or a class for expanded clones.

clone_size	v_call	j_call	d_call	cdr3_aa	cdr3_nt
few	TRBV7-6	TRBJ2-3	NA	CASSLTPGSPDTQYF	TGTGCCAGCAGCCTCACCCCGGGCAGCCCAGATACGCAGTATTTT
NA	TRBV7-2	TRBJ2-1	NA	CASSLRQIKGANEQFF	TGTGCCAGCAGCTTGCGGCAGATTAAAGGGGCCAATGAGCAGTTCTTC
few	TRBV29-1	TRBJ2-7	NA	CSVGGSSSSYEQYF	TGCAGCGTTGGCGGTTCGTCCAGCTCCTACGAGCAGTACTTC
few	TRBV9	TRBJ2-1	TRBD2	CASSGGLAGPYNEQFF	TGTGCCAGCAGCGGGGGACTAGCGGGACCCTACAATGAGCAGTTCTTC
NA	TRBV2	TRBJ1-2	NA	CASSFGQLYGYTF	TGTGCCAGCAGCTTCGGACAGCTCTATGGCTACACCTTC
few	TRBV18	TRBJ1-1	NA	CASSIQDSMNTEAFF	TGTGCCAGCTCAATCCAGGACAGCATGAACACTGAAGCTTTCTTT
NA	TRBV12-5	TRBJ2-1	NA	CASTASEAYNEQFF	TGTGCTAGTACGGCTAGCGAGGCCTACAATGAGCAGTTCTTC
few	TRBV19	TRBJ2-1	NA	CASSITGRGGYNEQFF	TGTGCCAGTAGTATTACCGGCAGGGGTGGGTACAATGAGCAGTTCTTC
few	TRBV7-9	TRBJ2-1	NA	CASSLRDSRLDEQFF	TGTGCCAGCAGCCTTCGGGACTCCCGTTTGGATGAGCAGTTCTTC
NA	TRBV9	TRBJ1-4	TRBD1	CASSLAGTGGEKLFF	TGTGCCAGCAGCTTAGCGGGGACAGGGGGCGAAAAACTGTTTTTT
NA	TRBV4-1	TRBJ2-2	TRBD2	CASSSRTSGFTGELFF	TGCGCCAGCAGCTCCCGGACTAGCGGCTTCACCGGGGAGCTGTTTTTT
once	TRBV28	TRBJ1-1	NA	CASSFYLQDTEAFF	TGTGCCAGCAGTTTCTATTTACAGGACACTGAAGCTTTCTTT
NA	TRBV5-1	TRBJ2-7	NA	CASSSGLASDEQYF	TGCGCCAGCAGCTCGGGACTGGCGTCGGACGAGCAGTACTTC
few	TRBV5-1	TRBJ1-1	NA	CASSPRGASTANTEAFF	TGCGCCAGCAGCCCCCGAGGAGCATCGACTGCGAACACTGAAGCTTTCTTT
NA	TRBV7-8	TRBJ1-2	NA	CASSLAEVARGYGYTF	TGTGCCAGCAGCTTAGCGGAAGTCGCGAGGGGCTATGGCTACACCTTC
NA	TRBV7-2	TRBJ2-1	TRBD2	CASSLGLAVNNEQFF	TGTGCCAGCAGCTTAGGGCTAGCGGTAAACAATGAGCAGTTCTTC
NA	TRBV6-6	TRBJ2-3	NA	CASRGGSPEVGTQYF	TGTGCCAGCAGAGGAGGGTCGCCCGAGGTCGGTACGCAGTATTTT
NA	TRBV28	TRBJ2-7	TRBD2	CASSTPGLAVGEQYF	TGTGCCAGCAGTACGCCGGGACTAGCGGTTGGCGAGCAGTACTTC
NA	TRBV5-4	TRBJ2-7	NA	CASSPGGQGGIYEQYF	TGTGCCAGCAGCCCTGGGGGGCAGGGGGGGATTTACGAGCAGTACTTC
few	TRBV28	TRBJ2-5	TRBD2	CASSLSSGSGETQYF	TGTGCCAGCAGTTTATCTAGCGGGAGCGGGGAGACCCAGTACTTC
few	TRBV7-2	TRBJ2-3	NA	CASSPRGVGDTQYF	TGTGCCAGCAGCCCACGTGGGGTGGGTGATACGCAGTATTTT
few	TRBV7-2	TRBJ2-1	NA	CASSLDSSAGSFFYNEQFF	TGTGCCAGCAGCTTAGATTCGTCGGCAGGTAGTTTCTTCTACAATGAGCAGTTCTTC
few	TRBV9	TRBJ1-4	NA	CASSVDGKHTKLFF	TGTGCCAGCAGCGTAGACGGGAAACATACGAAACTGTTTTTT
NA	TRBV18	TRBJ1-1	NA	CASSPAGLRMNTEAFF	TGTGCCAGCTCACCGGCCGGACTTAGAATGAACACTGAAGCTTTCTTT
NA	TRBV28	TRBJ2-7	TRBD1	CASAEGTGGEGAYEQYF	TGTGCCAGCGCTGAGGGGACAGGGGGCGAAGGCGCCTACGAGCAGTACTTC
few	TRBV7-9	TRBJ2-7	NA	CASSFSGQVRYEQYF	TGTGCCAGCAGCTTCTCGGGGCAGGTTAGGTACGAGCAGTACTTC
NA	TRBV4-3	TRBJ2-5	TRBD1	CASSHRQGLGETQYF	TGCGCCAGCAGCCATAGACAGGGGCTCGGGGAGACCCAGTACTTC
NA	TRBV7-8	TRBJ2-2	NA	CASSPLRAPNPNTGELFF	TGTGCCAGCAGCCCACTCCGGGCTCCTAACCCGAACACCGGGGAGCTGTTTTTT
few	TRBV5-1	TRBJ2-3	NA	CASSSQTELDTQYF	TGCGCCAGCAGCTCTCAGACAGAATTGGATACGCAGTATTTT
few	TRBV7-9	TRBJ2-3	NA	CASSIGRTSTDTQYF	TGTGCCAGCAGCATAGGGAGGACTAGCACAGATACGCAGTATTTT
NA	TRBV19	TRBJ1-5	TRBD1	CASSILTGGAYSNQPQHF	TGTGCCAGTAGTATCCTCACAGGGGGCGCATATAGCAATCAGCCCCAGCATTTT
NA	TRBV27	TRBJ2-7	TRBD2	CASSLSLAGGLVHEQYF	TGTGCCAGCAGTTTATCGTTAGCGGGAGGGTTGGTACACGAGCAGTACTTC
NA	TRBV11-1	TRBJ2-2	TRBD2	CASSPSGRVELFF	TGTGCCAGCAGCCCTAGCGGGAGAGTAGAGCTGTTTTTT
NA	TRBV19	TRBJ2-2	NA	CASCKLGPTGELFF	TGTGCCAGTTGTAAGCTCGGACCCACCGGGGAGCTGTTTTTT
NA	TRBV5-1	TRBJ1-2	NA	CASSSEGTSYGYTF	TGCGCCAGCAGCTCGGAGGGGACAAGCTATGGCTACACCTTC
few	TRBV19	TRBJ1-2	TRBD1	CASSISLDRVNGYTF	TGTGCCAGTAGTATATCACTGGACAGGGTAAACGGCTACACCTTC
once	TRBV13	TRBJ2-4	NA	CASSLEAGGIAKNIQYF	TGTGCCAGCAGCTTAGAAGCGGGTGGGATAGCCAAAAACATTCAGTACTTC